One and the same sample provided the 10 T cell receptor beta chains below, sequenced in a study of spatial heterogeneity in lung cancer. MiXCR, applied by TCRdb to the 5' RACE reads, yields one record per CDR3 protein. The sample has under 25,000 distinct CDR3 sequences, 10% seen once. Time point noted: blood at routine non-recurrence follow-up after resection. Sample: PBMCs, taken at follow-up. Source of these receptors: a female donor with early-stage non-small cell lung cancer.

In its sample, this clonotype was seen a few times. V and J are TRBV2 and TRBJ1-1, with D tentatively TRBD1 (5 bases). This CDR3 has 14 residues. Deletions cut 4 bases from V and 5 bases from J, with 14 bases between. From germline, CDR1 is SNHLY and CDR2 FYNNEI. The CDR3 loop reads CASSARAWETEAFF. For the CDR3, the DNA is TGTGCCAGCAGTGCCAGGGCGTGGGAAACTGAAGCTTTCTTT. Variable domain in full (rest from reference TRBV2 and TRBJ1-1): EPEVTQTPSHQVTQMGQEVILRCVPISNHLYFYWYRQILGQKVEFLVSFYNNEISEKSEIFDDQFSVERPDGSNFTLKIRSTKLEDSAMYFCASSARAWETEAFFGQGTRLTVV.

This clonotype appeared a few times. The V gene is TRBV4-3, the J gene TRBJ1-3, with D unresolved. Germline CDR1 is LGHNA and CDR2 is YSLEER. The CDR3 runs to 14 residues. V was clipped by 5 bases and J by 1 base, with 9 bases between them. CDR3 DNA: TGCGCCAGCAGCTGGGCTGATTCTGGAAACACCATATATTTT. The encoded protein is CASSWADSGNTIYF.

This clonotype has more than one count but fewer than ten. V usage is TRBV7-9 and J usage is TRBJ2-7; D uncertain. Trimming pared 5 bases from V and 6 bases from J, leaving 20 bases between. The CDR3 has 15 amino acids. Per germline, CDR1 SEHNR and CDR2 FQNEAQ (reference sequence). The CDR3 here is CASSQTGRRRLEQYF. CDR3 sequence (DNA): TGTGCCAGCAGCCAGACCGGGCGGAGAAGGCTCGAGCAGTACTTC. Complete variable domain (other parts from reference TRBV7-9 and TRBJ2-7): DTGVSQNPRHKITKRGQNVTFRCDPISEHNRLYWYRQTLGQGPEFLTYFQNEAQLEKSRLLSDRFSAERPKGSFSTLEIQRTEQGDSAMYLCASSQTGRRRLEQYFGPGTRLTVT.

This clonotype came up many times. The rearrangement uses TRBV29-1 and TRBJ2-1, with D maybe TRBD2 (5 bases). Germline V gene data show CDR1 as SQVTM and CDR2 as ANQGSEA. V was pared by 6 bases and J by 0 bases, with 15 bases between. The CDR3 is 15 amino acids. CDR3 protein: CSVGIASTSYNEQFF. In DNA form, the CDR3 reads TGCAGCGTGGGTATAGCGTCGACCTCCTACAATGAGCAGTTCTTC.

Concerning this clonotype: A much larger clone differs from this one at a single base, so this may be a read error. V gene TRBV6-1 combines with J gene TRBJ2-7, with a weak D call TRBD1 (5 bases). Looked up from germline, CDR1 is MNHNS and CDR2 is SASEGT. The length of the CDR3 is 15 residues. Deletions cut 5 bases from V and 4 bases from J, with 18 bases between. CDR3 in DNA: TGTGCCAGCAGTCTGGGGCAGGCCACAGTATACGAGCAGTACTTC. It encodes CASSLGQATVYEQYF.

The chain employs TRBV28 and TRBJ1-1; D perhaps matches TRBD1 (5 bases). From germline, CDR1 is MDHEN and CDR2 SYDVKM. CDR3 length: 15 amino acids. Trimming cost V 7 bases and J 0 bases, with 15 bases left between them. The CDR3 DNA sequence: TGTGCCAGCACTCCAGGGAGGGTTATGAACACTGAAGCTTTCTTT. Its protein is CASTPGRVMNTEAFF.

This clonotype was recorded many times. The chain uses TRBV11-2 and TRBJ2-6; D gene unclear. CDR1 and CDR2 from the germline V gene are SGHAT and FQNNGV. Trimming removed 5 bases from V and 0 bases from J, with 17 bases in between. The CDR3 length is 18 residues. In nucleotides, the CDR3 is TGTGCCAGCAGCCCCCAGATGCGTCCCTACTCTGGGGCCAACGTCCTGACTTTC. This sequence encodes CASSPQMRPYSGANVLTF.

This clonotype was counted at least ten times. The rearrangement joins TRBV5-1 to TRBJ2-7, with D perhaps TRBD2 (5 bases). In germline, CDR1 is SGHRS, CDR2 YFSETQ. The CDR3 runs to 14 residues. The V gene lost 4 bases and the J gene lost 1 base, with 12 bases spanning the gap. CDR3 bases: TGCGCCAGCAGCCCACCTAGCCGGTCCTACGAGCAGTACTTC. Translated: CASSPPSRSYEQYF. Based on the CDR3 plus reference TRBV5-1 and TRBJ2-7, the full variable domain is KAGVTQTPRYLIKTRGQQVTLSCSPISGHRSVSWYQQTPGQGLQFLFEYFSETQRNKGNFPGRFSGRQFSNSRSEMNVSTLELGDSALYLCASSPPSRSYEQYFGPGTRLTVT.

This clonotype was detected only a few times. The CDR3 region is CASSLVGREDSQETQYF. The CDR3, as DNA: TGTGCCAGCAGCTTAGTAGGGAGGGAGGACAGCCAAGAGACCCAGTACTTC. The chain couples TRBV11-2 to TRBJ2-5; possible D gene TRBD2, 7 bases. The V end was cut by 1 base, the J end by 1 base, with 16 bases between. The CDR3 runs to 17 residues. The V gene's germline CDR1 is SGHAT and CDR2 FQNNGV.

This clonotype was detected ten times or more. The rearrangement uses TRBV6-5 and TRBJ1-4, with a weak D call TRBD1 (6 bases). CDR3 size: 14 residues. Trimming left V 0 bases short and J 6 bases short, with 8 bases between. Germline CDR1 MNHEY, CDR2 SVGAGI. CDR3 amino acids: CASSYSGTYEKLFF. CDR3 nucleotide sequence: TGTGCCAGCAGTTACTCCGGGACATATGAAAAACTGTTTTTT.